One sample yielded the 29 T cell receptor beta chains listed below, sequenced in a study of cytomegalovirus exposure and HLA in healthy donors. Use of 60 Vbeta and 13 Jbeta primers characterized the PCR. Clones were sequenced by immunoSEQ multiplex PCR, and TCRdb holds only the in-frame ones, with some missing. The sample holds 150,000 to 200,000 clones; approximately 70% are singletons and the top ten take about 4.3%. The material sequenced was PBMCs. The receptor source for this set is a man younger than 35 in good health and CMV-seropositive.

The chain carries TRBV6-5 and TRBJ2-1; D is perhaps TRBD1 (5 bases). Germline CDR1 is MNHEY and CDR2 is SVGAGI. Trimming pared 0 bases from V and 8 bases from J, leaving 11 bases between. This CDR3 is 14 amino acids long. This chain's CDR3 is CASSYSGRGYEQFF. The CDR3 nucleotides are TGTGCCAGCAGTTACTCGGGGCGCGGTTATGAGCAGTTCTTC.

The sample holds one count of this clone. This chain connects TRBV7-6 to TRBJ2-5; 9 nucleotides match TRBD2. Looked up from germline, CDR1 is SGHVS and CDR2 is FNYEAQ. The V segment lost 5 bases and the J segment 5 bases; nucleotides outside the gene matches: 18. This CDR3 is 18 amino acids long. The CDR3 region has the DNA TGTGCCAGCAGCCGGGGGGCGGGAGGGCCTGTTGTGGGCGAGACCCAGTACTTC. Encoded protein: CASSRGAGGPVVGETQYF.

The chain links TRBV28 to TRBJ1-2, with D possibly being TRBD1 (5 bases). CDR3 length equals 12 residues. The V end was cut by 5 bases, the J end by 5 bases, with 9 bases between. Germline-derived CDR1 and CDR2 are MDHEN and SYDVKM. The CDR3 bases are TGTGCCAGCAGTCAGACAGCGTATGGCTACACCTTC. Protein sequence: CASSQTAYGYTF.

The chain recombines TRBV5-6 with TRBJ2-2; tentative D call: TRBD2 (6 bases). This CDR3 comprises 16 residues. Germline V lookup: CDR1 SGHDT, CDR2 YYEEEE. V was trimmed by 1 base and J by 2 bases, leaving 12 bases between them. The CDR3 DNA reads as TGTGCCAGCAGCTTGTGGGCGGGGCGCAACACCGGGGAGCTGTTTTTT. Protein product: CASSLWAGRNTGELFF.

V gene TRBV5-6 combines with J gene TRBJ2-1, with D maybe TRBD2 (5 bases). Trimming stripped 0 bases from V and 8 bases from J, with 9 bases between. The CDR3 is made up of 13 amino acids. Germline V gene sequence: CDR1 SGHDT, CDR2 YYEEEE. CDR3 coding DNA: TGTGCCAGCAGCTTGGTTTTCGGGGATGAGCAGTTCTTC. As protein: CASSLVFGDEQFF.

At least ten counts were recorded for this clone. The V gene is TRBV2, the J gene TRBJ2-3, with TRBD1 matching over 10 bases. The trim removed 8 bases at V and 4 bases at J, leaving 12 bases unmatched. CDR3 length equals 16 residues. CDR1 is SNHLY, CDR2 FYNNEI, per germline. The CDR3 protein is CASDLKGTGAADTQYF. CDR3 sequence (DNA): TGTGCCAGCGACCTCAAAGGGACAGGGGCTGCAGATACGCAGTATTTT.

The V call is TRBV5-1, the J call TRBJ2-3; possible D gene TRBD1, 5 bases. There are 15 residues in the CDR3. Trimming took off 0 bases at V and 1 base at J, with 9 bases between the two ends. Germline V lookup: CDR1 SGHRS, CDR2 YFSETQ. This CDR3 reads CASSLEARGTDTQYF. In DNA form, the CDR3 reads TGCGCCAGCAGCTTGGAGGCCAGGGGCACAGATACGCAGTATTTT. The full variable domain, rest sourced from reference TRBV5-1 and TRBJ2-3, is KAGVTQTPRYLIKTRGQQVTLSCSPISGHRSVSWYQQTPGQGLQFLFEYFSETQRNKGNFPGRFSGRQFSNSRSEMNVSTLELGDSALYLCASSLEARGTDTQYFGPGTRLTVL.

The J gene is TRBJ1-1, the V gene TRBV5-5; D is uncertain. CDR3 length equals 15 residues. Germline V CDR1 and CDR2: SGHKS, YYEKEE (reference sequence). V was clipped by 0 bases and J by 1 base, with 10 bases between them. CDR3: CASSLAIGRNTEAFF. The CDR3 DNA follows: TGTGCCAGCAGCTTGGCCATAGGGAGGAACACTGAAGCTTTCTTT.

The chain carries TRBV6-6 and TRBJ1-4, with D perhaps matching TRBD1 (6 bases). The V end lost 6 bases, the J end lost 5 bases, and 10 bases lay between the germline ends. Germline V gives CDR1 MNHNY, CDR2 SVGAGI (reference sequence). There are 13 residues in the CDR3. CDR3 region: CASSPGGNEKLFF. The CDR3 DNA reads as TGTGCCAGCAGCCCGGGGGGCAATGAAAAACTGTTTTTT.

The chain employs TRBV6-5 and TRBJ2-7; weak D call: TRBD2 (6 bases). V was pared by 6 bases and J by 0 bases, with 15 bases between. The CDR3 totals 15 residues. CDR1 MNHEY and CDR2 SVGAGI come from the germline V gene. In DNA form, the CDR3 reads TGTGCCAGCAGGGGAAGAGCGGGCAACTCCTACGAGCAGTACGTC. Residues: CASRGRAGNSYEQYV.

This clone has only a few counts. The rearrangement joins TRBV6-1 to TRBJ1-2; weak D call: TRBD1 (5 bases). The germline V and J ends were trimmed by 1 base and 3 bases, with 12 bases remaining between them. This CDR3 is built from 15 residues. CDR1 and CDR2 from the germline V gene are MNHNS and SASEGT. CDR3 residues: CASSEGGGVYYGYTF. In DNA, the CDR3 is TGTGCCAGCAGTGAAGGCGGGGGGGTATACTATGGCTACACCTTC.

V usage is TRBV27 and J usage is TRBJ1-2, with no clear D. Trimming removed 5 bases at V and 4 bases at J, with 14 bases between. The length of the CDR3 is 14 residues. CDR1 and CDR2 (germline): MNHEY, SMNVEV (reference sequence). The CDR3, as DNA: TGTGCCAGCAGTCCCAGGAGGTTCGGCTATGGCTACACCTTC. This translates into CASSPRRFGYGYTF.

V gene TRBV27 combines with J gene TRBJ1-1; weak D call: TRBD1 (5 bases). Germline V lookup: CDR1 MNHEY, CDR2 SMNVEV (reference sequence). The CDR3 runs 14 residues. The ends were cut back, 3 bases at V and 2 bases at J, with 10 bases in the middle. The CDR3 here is CASSFQGANTEAFF. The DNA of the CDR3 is TGTGCCAGCAGTTTCCAGGGCGCAAACACTGAAGCTTTCTTT.

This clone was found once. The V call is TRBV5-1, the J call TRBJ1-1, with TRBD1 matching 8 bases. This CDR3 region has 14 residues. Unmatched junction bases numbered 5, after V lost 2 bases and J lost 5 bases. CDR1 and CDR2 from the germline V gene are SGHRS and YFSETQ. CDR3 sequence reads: CASSLGRGLTEAFF. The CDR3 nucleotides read TGCGCCAGCAGCTTAGGCAGGGGGCTAACTGAAGCTTTCTTT.

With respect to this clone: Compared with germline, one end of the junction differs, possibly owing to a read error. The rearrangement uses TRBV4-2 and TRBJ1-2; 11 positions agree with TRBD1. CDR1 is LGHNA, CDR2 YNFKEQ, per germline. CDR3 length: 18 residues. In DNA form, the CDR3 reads TGTGCCAGCAGCCAAGAAGTTCCCGGGACAGGGGGTCCCAATGGCTACGCCTTC. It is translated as CASSQEVPGTGGPNGYAF.

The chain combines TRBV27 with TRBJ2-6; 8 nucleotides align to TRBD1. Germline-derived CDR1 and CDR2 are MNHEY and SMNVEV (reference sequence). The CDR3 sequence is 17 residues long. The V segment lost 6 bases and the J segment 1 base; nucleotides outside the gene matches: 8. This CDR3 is CASSKQGVKSGANVLTF. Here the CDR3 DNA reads TGTGCCAGCAGCAAACAGGGGGTTAAGTCTGGGGCCAACGTCCTGACTTTC.

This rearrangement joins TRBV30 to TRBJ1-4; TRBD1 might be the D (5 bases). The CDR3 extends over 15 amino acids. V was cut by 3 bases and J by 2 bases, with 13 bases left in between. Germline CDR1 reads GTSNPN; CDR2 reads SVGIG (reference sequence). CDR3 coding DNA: TGTGCCTGGAGCAAGGGGATTGGGACTAATGAAAAACTGTTTTTT. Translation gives CAWSKGIGTNEKLFF.

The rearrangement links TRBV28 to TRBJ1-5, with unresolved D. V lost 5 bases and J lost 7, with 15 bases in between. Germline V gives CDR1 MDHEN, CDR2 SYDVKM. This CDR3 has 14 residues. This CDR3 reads CASSPSLGSQPQHF. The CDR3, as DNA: TGTGCCAGCAGTCCTTCCCTGGGTAGCCAGCCCCAGCATTTT.

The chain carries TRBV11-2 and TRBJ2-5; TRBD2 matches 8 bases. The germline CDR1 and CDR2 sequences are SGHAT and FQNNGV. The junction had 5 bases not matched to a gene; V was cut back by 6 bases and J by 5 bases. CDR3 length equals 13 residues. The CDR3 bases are TGTGCCAGCAGACCTCCGGGGGGGGAGACCCAGTACTTC. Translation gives CASRPPGGETQYF. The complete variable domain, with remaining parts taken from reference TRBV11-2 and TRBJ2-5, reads EAGVAQSPRYKIIEKRQSVAFWCNPISGHATLYWYQQILGQGPKLLIQFQNNGVVDDSQLPKDRFSAERLKGVDSTLKIQPAKLEDSAVYLCASRPPGGETQYFGPGTRLLVL.

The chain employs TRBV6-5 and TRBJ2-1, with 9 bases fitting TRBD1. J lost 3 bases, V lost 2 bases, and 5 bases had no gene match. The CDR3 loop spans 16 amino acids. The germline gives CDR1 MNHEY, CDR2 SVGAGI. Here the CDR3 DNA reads TGTGCCAGCAGTTACCCTCCGGACAGGGGCTACAATGAGCAGTTCTTC. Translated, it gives CASSYPPDRGYNEQFF.

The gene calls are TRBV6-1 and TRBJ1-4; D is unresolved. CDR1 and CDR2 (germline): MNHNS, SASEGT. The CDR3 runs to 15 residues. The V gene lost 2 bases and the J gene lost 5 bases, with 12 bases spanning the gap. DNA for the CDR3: TGTGCCAGCAGTGAAAGTTGGTCGGGGAATGAAAAACTGTTTTTT. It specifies CASSESWSGNEKLFF.

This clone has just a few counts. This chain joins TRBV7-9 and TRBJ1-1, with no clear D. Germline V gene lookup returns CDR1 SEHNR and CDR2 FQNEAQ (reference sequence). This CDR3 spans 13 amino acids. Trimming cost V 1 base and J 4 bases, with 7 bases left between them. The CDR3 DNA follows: TGTGCCAGCAGCTTAGAGCGGATCACTGAAGCTTTCTTT. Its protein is CASSLERITEAFF. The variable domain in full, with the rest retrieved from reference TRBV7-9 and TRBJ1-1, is DTGVSQNPRHKITKRGQNVTFRCDPISEHNRLYWYRQTLGQGPEFLTYFQNEAQLEKSRLLSDRFSAERPKGSFSTLEIQRTEQGDSAMYLCASSLERITEAFFGQGTRLTVV.

CDR3 coding DNA: TGTGCCAGCAGCTTGAGAGCGGGAACTAGCACAGATACGCAGTATTTT. Protein: CASSLRAGTSTDTQYF. The chain recombines TRBV5-4 with TRBJ2-3, with TRBD2 identical over 7 bases. CDR1 is SGHNT, CDR2 YYREEE, per germline (reference sequence). The V gene end was trimmed by 1 base and the J gene end by 0 bases; junction bases not matched to a gene: 5. This CDR3 is built from 16 residues.

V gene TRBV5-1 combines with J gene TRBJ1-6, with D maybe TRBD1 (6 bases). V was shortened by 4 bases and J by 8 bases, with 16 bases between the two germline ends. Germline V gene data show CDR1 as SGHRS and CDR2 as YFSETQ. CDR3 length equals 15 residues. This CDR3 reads CASSPESGADSPLHF. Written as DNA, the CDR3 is TGCGCCAGCAGCCCGGAATCAGGGGCGGATTCACCCCTCCACTTT.

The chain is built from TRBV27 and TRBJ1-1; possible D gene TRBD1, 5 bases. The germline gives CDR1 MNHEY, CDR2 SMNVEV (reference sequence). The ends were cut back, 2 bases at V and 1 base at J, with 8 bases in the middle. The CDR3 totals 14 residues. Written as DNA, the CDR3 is TGTGCCAGCAGTTTAAGCGGGGGGAACACTGAAGCTTTCTTT. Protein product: CASSLSGGNTEAFF.

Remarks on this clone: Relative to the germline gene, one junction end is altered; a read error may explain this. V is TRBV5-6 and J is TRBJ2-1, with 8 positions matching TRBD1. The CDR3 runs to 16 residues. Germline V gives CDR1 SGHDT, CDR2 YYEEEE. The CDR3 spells CASSFVGQGQYKEQFF. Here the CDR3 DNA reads TGTGCCAGCAGCTTCGTTGGACAGGGCCAGTACAAGGAGCAGTTCTTC.

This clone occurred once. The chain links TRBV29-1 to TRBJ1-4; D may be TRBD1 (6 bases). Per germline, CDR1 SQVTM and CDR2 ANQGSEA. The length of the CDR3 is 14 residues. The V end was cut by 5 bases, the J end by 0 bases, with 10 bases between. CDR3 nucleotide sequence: TGCAGCGTTCGACAGGCCTCAACTAATGAAAAACTGTTTTTT. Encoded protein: CSVRQASTNEKLFF.

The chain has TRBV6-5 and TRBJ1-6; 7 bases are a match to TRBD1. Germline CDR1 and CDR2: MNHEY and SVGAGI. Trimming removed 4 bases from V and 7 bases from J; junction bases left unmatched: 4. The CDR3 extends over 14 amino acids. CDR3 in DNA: TGTGCCAGCAGTTCAGGGGGTTTGAATTCACCCCTCCACTTT. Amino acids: CASSSGGLNSPLHF.

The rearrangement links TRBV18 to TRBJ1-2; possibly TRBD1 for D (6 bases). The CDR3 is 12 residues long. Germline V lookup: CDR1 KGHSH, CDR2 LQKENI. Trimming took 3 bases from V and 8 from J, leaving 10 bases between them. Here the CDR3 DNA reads TGTGCCAGCTCACCTTACAGGGAAGGCTACACCTTC. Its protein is CASSPYREGYTF.